This TCR beta chain appears in the sequencing data of a study of T cells after yellow fever vaccination. Across the whole study: Those fractions that held only low numbers of cells were prepared using the SMART-Seq v4 Ultra Low Input RNA kit.

The V gene's germline CDR1 is MDHEN and CDR2 SYDVKM. This CDR3 spans 12 amino acids. V shed 7 bases and J 7 bases; nucleotides not matched to a gene: 6. About this clonotype itself: Its target is not known.

It was through 5'RACE template switching that TCR cDNA was made, with a universal primer site and UMIs added. TCRdb passed the 5' RACE reads through MiXCR, listing each CDR3 protein once. Of hundreds of thousands of distinct CDR3 sequences in the sample, around 5.3% were seen once. Study outcomes and limitations: A small share of clonotypes appeared in both CD4 and CD8 compartments.

The gene calls are TRBV28 and TRBJ2-5; TRBD1 matches 7 bases. The sequencing used CD4+ T cells sorted from PBMCs, collected on the day of the yellow fever booster vaccination. This TCR was sampled from a man aged 18 to 29 who received the YFV17D yellow fever vaccine. CDR3 residues: CASTPGGGTQYF. In DNA form, the CDR3 reads TGTGCCAGCACCCCAGGGGGTGGGACCCAGTACTTC. The full variable domain, rest sourced from reference TRBV28 and TRBJ2-5, is DVKVTQSSRYLVKRTGEKVFLECVQDMDHENMFWYRQDPGLGLRLIYFSYDVKMKEKGDIPEGYSVSREKKERFSLILESASTNQTSMYLCASTPGGGTQYFGPGTRLLVL.